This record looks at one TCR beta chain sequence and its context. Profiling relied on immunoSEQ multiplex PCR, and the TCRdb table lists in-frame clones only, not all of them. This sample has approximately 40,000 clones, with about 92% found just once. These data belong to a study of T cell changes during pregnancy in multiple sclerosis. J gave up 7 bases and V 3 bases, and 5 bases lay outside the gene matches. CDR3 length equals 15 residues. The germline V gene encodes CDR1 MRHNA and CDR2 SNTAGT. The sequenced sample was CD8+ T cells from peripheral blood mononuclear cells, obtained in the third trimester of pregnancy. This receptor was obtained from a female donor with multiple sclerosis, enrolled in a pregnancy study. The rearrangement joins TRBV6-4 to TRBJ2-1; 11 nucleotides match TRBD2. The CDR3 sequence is CASSDSGGAVNEQFF. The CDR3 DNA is TGTGCCAGCAGTGATAGCGGGGGGGCGGTGAATGAGCAGTTCTTC.